This passage covers 32 T cell receptor beta chains from one sample sequenced in a study of shared clonotypes between healthy human individuals. Generated by immunoSEQ multiplex PCR, the TCRdb table keeps only in-frame clones and is missing some. Among 2 million to 2.5 million clones listed, less than 95% were seen once. Naive CD8 populations comprised CD45RO-negative cells positively selected for CCR7, excluding terminally differentiated effector memory CD45RA+ cells. Material: naive CD8+ T cells sorted from blood. All receptors derive from a young man in good health.

The chain is built from TRBV13 and TRBJ2-4, with TRBD2 identical over 11 bases. CDR1 and CDR2 (germline): PRHDT, FYEKMQ (reference sequence). The CDR3 consists of 17 residues. J gave up 3 bases and V 2 bases, and 6 bases lay outside the gene matches. CDR3 coding DNA: TGTGCCAGCAGCTTATCGGGACTAGCGGTAAACAAAAACATTCAGTACTTC. Its protein product is CASSLSGLAVNKNIQYF.

The count of this clone is one. The chain links TRBV2 to TRBJ2-7; TRBD2 might be the D (5 bases). V lost 10 bases to trimming and J lost 0 bases, with 13 bases between them. The CDR3 extends over 13 amino acids. CDR1 is SNHLY and CDR2 is FYNNEI in the germline V gene. The CDR3 reads CATRGLISYEQYF. In nucleotides, the CDR3 is TGTGCCACCCGGGGTTTGATCTCCTACGAGCAGTACTTC.

Of note for this clone: The identical CDR3 is also encoded by other nucleotide sequences in the sample. V gene TRBV9 combines with J gene TRBJ2-7, with 8 bases that match TRBD2. The J segment lost 4 bases and the V segment lost 0 bases, leaving 6 bases of the junction unmatched. Germline CDR1 and CDR2: SGDLS and YYNGEE. CDR3 length: 15 amino acids. CDR3 residues: CASSVASGGGYEQYF. In DNA form, the CDR3 reads TGTGCCAGCAGCGTAGCCAGCGGGGGTGGGTACGAGCAGTACTTC.

The V and J genes are TRBV7-9 and TRBJ2-3; 8 positions agree with TRBD1. CDR1 and CDR2 from the germline V gene are SEHNR and FQNEAQ (reference sequence). J lost 5 bases, V lost 3 bases, and 7 bases had no gene match. This CDR3 spans 15 amino acids. CDR3 residues: CASSFRQGPLDTQYF. CDR3 DNA: TGTGCCAGCAGCTTCCGACAGGGGCCGTTAGATACGCAGTATTTT. Full variable domain (rest looked up from reference TRBV7-9 and TRBJ2-3): DTGVSQNPRHKITKRGQNVTFRCDPISEHNRLYWYRQTLGQGPEFLTYFQNEAQLEKSRLLSDRFSAERPKGSFSTLEIQRTEQGDSAMYLCASSFRQGPLDTQYFGPGTRLTVL.

The chain carries TRBV4-3 and TRBJ1-2; TRBD1 aligns across 9 bases. The CDR3 extends over 15 amino acids. The V gene end was trimmed by 1 base and the J gene end by 4 bases; junction bases not matched to a gene: 4. Germline V CDR1 and CDR2: LGHNA, YSLEER. The DNA of the CDR3 is TGCGCCAGCAGCCAAGGCGGGGACAGGGTCTATGGCTACACCTTC. It translates to CASSQGGDRVYGYTF.

This CDR3 reads CASSEGAGPQYF. The DNA of the CDR3 is TGTGCCAGCAGTGAGGGGGCGGGGCCGCAGTACTTC. This sequence joins TRBV6-1 and TRBJ2-7; D could derive from TRBD1 or TRBD2 (6 bases each). The CDR3 totals 12 residues. Trimming removed 3 bases from V and 9 bases from J, with 12 bases in between. Germline CDR1 MNHNS, CDR2 SASEGT.

The chain combines TRBV6-1 with TRBJ1-5; 8 bases are a match to TRBD1. The junction had 5 bases not matched to a gene; V was cut back by 7 bases and J by 6 bases. CDR1 is MNHNS and CDR2 is SASEGT in the germline V gene. This CDR3 contains 13 residues. CDR3 in amino acids: CASNRQGAQPQHF. The CDR3 region has the DNA TGTGCCAGCAATCGGCAGGGGGCTCAGCCCCAGCATTTT.

The V gene is TRBV27, the J gene TRBJ2-7; no firm D call. V was pared by 0 bases and J by 1 base, with 13 bases between. CDR3 length equals 16 residues. CDR1 and CDR2 from the germline V gene are MNHEY and SMNVEV (reference sequence). CDR3 sequence (DNA): TGTGCCAGCAGTTTATCGTGGCAGAAGGATTCCTACGAGCAGTACTTC. This sequence encodes CASSLSWQKDSYEQYF.

The gene calls are TRBV28 and TRBJ2-1; TRBD1 aligns across 7 bases. V dropped 2 bases and J dropped 9; count of bases not matched to a gene: 10. The germline gives CDR1 MDHEN, CDR2 SYDVKM. The CDR3 is 15 residues long. Written as DNA, the CDR3 is TGTGCCAGCAGTTTACCCCCCGGGACAGCCGGTGAGCAGTTCTTC. Its protein is CASSLPPGTAGEQFF.

The V call is TRBV27, the J call TRBJ1-3; D is undetermined. Trimming cost V 4 bases and J 4 bases, with 11 bases left between them. The length of the CDR3 is 14 residues. Per germline, CDR1 MNHEY and CDR2 SMNVEV (reference sequence). CDR3 sequence (DNA): TGTGCCAGCAGTTCCGGAGGGATGGGAAACACCATATATTTT. Amino acid sequence: CASSSGGMGNTIYF.

V usage is TRBV10-3 and J usage is TRBJ2-5, with 7 nucleotides matching TRBD2. This CDR3 comprises 15 residues. V dropped 3 bases and J dropped 2; count of bases not matched to a gene: 6. The germline gives CDR1 ENHRY, CDR2 SYGVKD. CDR3 nucleotide sequence: TGTGCCATCAGTGACCCTAGCGGAGCACAAGAGACCCAGTACTTC. Protein sequence: CAISDPSGAQETQYF.

The chain recombines TRBV7-9 with TRBJ2-3; 11 bases agree with TRBD2. Germline values: CDR1 SEHNR, CDR2 FQNEAQ (reference sequence). V lost 7 bases to trimming and J lost 3 bases; unmatched junction nucleotides: 15. This CDR3 has 18 residues. The CDR3 DNA reads as TGTGCCAGCACCCATCCAGGGCCGGGACTAGCGGTTACAGATACGCAGTATTTT. Residues: CASTHPGPGLAVTDTQYF.

The V gene is TRBV10-2, the J gene TRBJ2-7, with D uncertain. Looked up from germline, CDR1 is WSHSY and CDR2 is SAAADI. Trimming cost V 0 bases and J 8 bases, with 8 bases left between them. The CDR3 has 12 residues. The CDR3 DNA is TGCGCCAGCAGTGAGTCCGGGCCCCAGCAGTACTTC. This encodes CASSESGPQQYF.

The chain recombines TRBV19 with TRBJ1-2, with TRBD1 matching 10 bases. With 4 bases clipped from V and 3 bases from J, the junction kept 20 bases outside the gene matches. Per germline, CDR1 LNHDA and CDR2 SQIVND (reference sequence). This CDR3 is 20 amino acids long. DNA of the CDR3: TGTGCCAGTAGTACTCCCCGATTTGGGGACAGGGGTCTGGGAGACTATGGCTACACCTTC. It encodes CASSTPRFGDRGLGDYGYTF.

As DNA, the CDR3 is TGTGCCAGCAGCTTGGACGGCAGCTCCCCTAGCACAGATACGCAGTATTTT. Amino acids: CASSLDGSSPSTDTQYF. The gene calls are TRBV5-6 and TRBJ2-3, with D unclear. The CDR3 covers 17 residues. Looked up from germline, CDR1 is SGHDT and CDR2 is YYEEEE. Deletions cut 0 bases from V and 0 bases from J, with 14 bases between.

This chain connects TRBV21-1 to TRBJ2-2; the D segment call TRBD2 is taken from the table without a DNA check. TRBV21-1 is classified as a pseudogene. The CDR3 runs 16 residues. Written as DNA, the CDR3 is TGTGCCAGCACTTTGAAATGTAGAGCGGACACCGGGGAGCTGTTTTTT. Residues: CASTLKCRADTGELFF.

The rearrangement links TRBV5-1 to TRBJ2-7; D not certain. Germline V gene lookup returns CDR1 SGHRS and CDR2 YFSETQ. The CDR3 loop spans 13 amino acids. Trimming shortened V by 0 bases and J by 3 bases, and 7 bases separated the two germline ends. The CDR3 loop reads CASSLGYGYEQYF. CDR3 in DNA: TGCGCCAGCAGCTTGGGGTACGGCTACGAGCAGTACTTC.

CDR3 sequence reads: CASSQDRIEETQYF. The DNA for the CDR3 is TGCGCCAGCAGCCAAGATCGGATAGAAGAGACCCAGTACTTC. The chain has TRBV4-1 and TRBJ2-5; D gene unclear. The CDR3 sequence is 14 residues long. V shed 0 bases and J shed 3 bases, with 8 bases lying between them. Germline-derived CDR1 and CDR2 are MGHRA and YSYEKL.

Details on this clone: Different DNA sequences within this sample yield the same CDR3. This chain joins TRBV19 and TRBJ1-5, with 7 bases fitting TRBD1. Germline loops: CDR1 LNHDA, CDR2 SQIVND (reference sequence). The CDR3 spans 14 residues. J was trimmed by 4 bases and V by 3 bases; bases with no gene match: 3. The CDR3 protein is CASSIRDSNQPQHF. CDR3 sequence (DNA): TGTGCCAGTAGTATCCGGGACAGTAATCAGCCCCAGCATTTT.

The CDR3 DNA is TGTGCCAGCAGCCCTAGCGGGGGGAGCTGGAATGAGCAGTTCTTC. Translating gives CASSPSGGSWNEQFF. The chain is built from TRBV6-5 and TRBJ2-1, with 11 bases aligning to TRBD2. Germline values: CDR1 MNHEY, CDR2 SVGAGI. The V gene end was trimmed by 6 bases and the J gene end by 7 bases; junction bases not matched to a gene: 8. The CDR3 has 15 amino acids.

The V gene is TRBV9, the J gene TRBJ2-5, with 7 bases matching TRBD2. Germline V gives CDR1 SGDLS, CDR2 YYNGEE. The CDR3 length is 14 residues. Trimming at V came to 6 bases and at J to 3 bases, leaving 8 bases not matched to a gene. CDR3 DNA: TGTGCCAGCACCTCCGGGGAGGGCAAAGAGACCCAGTACTTC. Encoded protein: CASTSGEGKETQYF.

The CDR3 is CASSQDREGDTGELFF. DNA of the CDR3: TGCGCCAGCAGCCAAGATCGGGAGGGGGACACCGGGGAGCTGTTTTTT. This chain connects TRBV4-3 to TRBJ2-2; 8 nucleotides match TRBD2. V was pared by 0 bases and J by 3 bases, with 3 bases of the junction left unmatched. Looked up from germline, CDR1 is LGHNA and CDR2 is YSLEER. CDR3 length: 16 residues.

The gene calls are TRBV13 and TRBJ1-6; D is perhaps TRBD1 (6 bases). This CDR3 spans 16 amino acids. Germline lookup yields CDR1 PRHDT and CDR2 FYEKMQ (reference sequence). Trimming cost V 0 bases and J 8 bases, with 14 bases left between them. In DNA form, the CDR3 reads TGTGCCAGCAGCTTAGGCCCCGGGACATTGGATTCACCCCTCCACTTT. This gives the protein CASSLGPGTLDSPLHF.

In DNA, the CDR3 is TGCGCCAGCAGCACCCTAGAGAACACTGAAGCTTTCTTT. Its protein is CASSTLENTEAFF. This chain uses TRBV5-1 with TRBJ1-1; no definite D call. V was pared by 4 bases and J by 1 base, with 8 bases between. This CDR3 comprises 13 residues. From germline, CDR1 is SGHRS and CDR2 YFSETQ. The variable domain in full, with the rest retrieved from reference TRBV5-1 and TRBJ1-1, is KAGVTQTPRYLIKTRGQQVTLSCSPISGHRSVSWYQQTPGQGLQFLFEYFSETQRNKGNFPGRFSGRQFSNSRSEMNVSTLELGDSALYLCASSTLENTEAFFGQGTRLTVV.

This clone was found a few times. CDR3 in amino acids: CASSENGGTQYF. In DNA form, the CDR3 reads TGTGCCAGCAGTGAGAATGGGGGGACCCAGTACTTC. The chain couples TRBV6-1 to TRBJ2-5; D could derive from TRBD1 or TRBD2 (5 bases each). Trimming took 3 bases from V and 7 from J, leaving 9 bases between them. CDR3 length: 12 residues. CDR1 is MNHNS and CDR2 is SASEGT in the germline V gene.

The genes are TRBV6-1 and TRBJ2-7; maybe TRBD1 (6 bases). In germline, CDR1 is MNHNS, CDR2 SASEGT. The CDR3 runs to 16 residues. V lost 4 bases and J lost 2, with 18 bases in between. CDR3: CASSGFTGWSTYEQYF. CDR3 in DNA: TGTGCCAGCAGTGGCTTCACAGGGTGGTCGACCTACGAGCAGTACTTC.

This clone has a single count. J is TRBJ2-1 and V is TRBV5-8; 8 bases match TRBD2. Germline trimming cut 4 bases from V and 4 bases from J; bases unmatched to any gene: 10. Germline CDR1 is SGHTS and CDR2 is YDEGEE. The CDR3 spans 16 residues. The CDR3 coding sequence is TGTGCCAGCAGCGCCCCAGGGGTAGCGGGGTACAATGAGCAGTTCTTC. Protein product: CASSAPGVAGYNEQFF.

The chain recombines TRBV15 with TRBJ1-4; perhaps TRBD1 as D (5 bases). CDR3 size: 14 residues. The germline V gene encodes CDR1 LNHNV and CDR2 YYDKDF (reference sequence). The V end lost 0 bases, the J end lost 8 bases, and 10 bases lay between the germline ends. This chain's CDR3 is CATSRDWGGEKLFF. The CDR3 DNA reads as TGTGCCACCAGCAGAGATTGGGGCGGAGAAAAACTGTTTTTT.

The chain employs TRBV7-9 and TRBJ2-4; 10 nucleotides line up with TRBD1. Germline CDR1 and CDR2: SEHNR and FQNEAQ (reference sequence). V dropped 5 bases and J dropped 0; count of bases not matched to a gene: 10. The CDR3 is made up of 18 amino acids. In DNA form, the CDR3 reads TGTGCCAGCAGCCCCGGACAGGGGGGGGTGTTAGCCAAAAACATTCAGTACTTC. Protein: CASSPGQGGVLAKNIQYF.

The chain couples TRBV28 to TRBJ2-2; 10 bases line up with TRBD2. The germline V gene has CDR1 MDHEN and CDR2 SYDVKM. The CDR3 contains 17 residues. V lost 3 bases, J lost 0 bases, and 4 bases stayed unmatched. CDR3 DNA sequence: TGTGCCAGCAGTTTCTCTAGCGGGAGAGCGAACACCGGGGAGCTGTTTTTT. Protein product: CASSFSSGRANTGELFF.

The rearrangement joins TRBV5-4 to TRBJ2-3; TRBD2 aligns across 8 bases. The ends lost 6 bases at V and 2 bases at J; junction bases unmatched: 8. The CDR3 loop spans 15 amino acids. The germline gives CDR1 SGHNT, CDR2 YYREEE (reference sequence). The CDR3 nucleotides read TGTGCCAGCACCAGAACTAGCGGATCCACAGATACGCAGTATTTT. This gives the protein CASTRTSGSTDTQYF.

This chain uses TRBV6-5 with TRBJ2-5; D tentatively reads TRBD1 or TRBD2 (5 bases each). Trimming shortened V by 0 bases and J by 5 bases, and 13 bases separated the two germline ends. The CDR3 loop spans 15 amino acids. Germline values: CDR1 MNHEY, CDR2 SVGAGI. Here the CDR3 reads CASSYSRGVWETQYF. The CDR3 region has the DNA TGTGCCAGCAGTTACTCGAGAGGGGTTTGGGAGACCCAGTACTTC.